These 3 T cell receptor beta chains came from one sample sequenced in a study of cytomegalovirus exposure and HLA in healthy donors. PCR employed 60 Vbeta and 13 Jbeta primers. Method: immunoSEQ multiplex PCR; TCRdb's copy keeps in-frame clones and lacks some. In the table there are about 150,000 clones, about 85% of which are singletons. What was sequenced was PBMCs. These TCRs come from a man aged 25 to 40 in good health and CMV-seropositive.

The V and J genes are TRBV11-2 and TRBJ2-3; 16 nucleotides line up with TRBD2. The CDR3 extends over 17 amino acids. V dropped 5 bases and J dropped 4; count of bases not matched to a gene: 6. Germline V gene data show CDR1 as SGHAT and CDR2 as FQNNGV. DNA of the CDR3: TGTGCCAGCAGCCCGGGGACTAGCGGGAGGGCCGCAGATACGCAGTATTTT. Amino acid sequence: CASSPGTSGRAADTQYF.

The chain recombines TRBV6-5 with TRBJ1-5; D is unresolved. CDR1 MNHEY and CDR2 SVGAGI come from the germline V gene. This CDR3 contains 14 residues. The germline V and J ends were trimmed by 2 bases and 5 bases, with 10 bases remaining between them. The chain's CDR3 is CASSYGRFDQPQHF. CDR3 DNA sequence: TGTGCCAGCAGTTACGGCCGATTTGATCAGCCCCAGCATTTT.

The V call is TRBV11-2, the J call TRBJ2-2; the match to TRBD2 covers 9 bases. The CDR3 spans 15 residues. From germline, CDR1 is SGHAT and CDR2 FQNNGV. V lost 8 bases to trimming and J lost 0 bases; unmatched junction nucleotides: 4. The CDR3 coding sequence is TGTGCCAGCGGAATAGCGGGAGCGAACACCGGGGAGCTGTTTTTT. It is translated as CASGIAGANTGELFF. The full variable domain, rest sourced from reference TRBV11-2 and TRBJ2-2, is EAGVAQSPRYKIIEKRQSVAFWCNPISGHATLYWYQQILGQGPKLLIQFQNNGVVDDSQLPKDRFSAERLKGVDSTLKIQPAKLEDSAVYLCASGIAGANTGELFFGEGSRLTVL.